The 8 T cell receptor beta chains below all came from one sample that was sequenced in a study of regulatory T cells in long-lasting Graves disease. Documented time point: newly diagnosed GD, antithyroid drugs for less than 3 months. TCR sequences were obtained from RNA taken from PBMCs. Arm-PCR of CDR3 regions and iRepertoire HTBI primers were used to build TCR beta libraries. In TCRdb, the multiplex PCR reads were re-called with MiXCR into one record per CDR3 protein. The table includes fewer than 400,000 distinct CDR3 sequences, about 18% detected once. The sample consisted of peripheral blood mononuclear cells (PBMCs), taken at new diagnosis, from a patient treated with antithyroid drugs. These receptors were obtained from a female donor with Graves disease.

The CDR3 nucleotides are TGTGCCAGCAGCCAAGTTTTTCTAGCGACCCTCAATGAGCAGTTCTTC. This sequence encodes CASSQVFLATLNEQFF. The V call is TRBV4-2, the J call TRBJ2-1, with D tentatively TRBD2 (6 bases). Trimming took off 1 base at V and 6 bases at J, with 16 bases between the two ends. The CDR3 sequence is 16 residues long. Germline CDR1 LGHNA, CDR2 YNFKEQ.

J is TRBJ1-1 and V is TRBV5-8; 7 nucleotides align to TRBD1. J lost 6 bases, V lost 4 bases, and 18 bases had no gene match. This CDR3 spans 17 amino acids. From germline, CDR1 is SGHTS and CDR2 YDEGEE. CDR3 sequence reads: CASSDPMTRQGNAEAFF. The CDR3 DNA reads TGTGCCAGCAGCGACCCGATGACCCGACAGGGTAACGCTGAAGCTTTCTTT.

This clonotype was recorded at least ten times. The CDR3: CAIAWGGVGYNEQFF. The CDR3 DNA is TGTGCCATCGCATGGGGAGGTGTCGGCTACAATGAGCAGTTCTTC. This chain connects TRBV10-3 to TRBJ2-1; D is perhaps TRBD2 (6 bases). This CDR3 contains 15 residues. Deletions cut 8 bases from V and 3 bases from J, with 17 bases between. Germline V gene lookup returns CDR1 ENHRY and CDR2 SYGVKD.

This clonotype was found many times. The rearrangement joins TRBV2 to TRBJ2-5, with no clear D. Germline V gene lookup returns CDR1 SNHLY and CDR2 FYNNEI. The CDR3 contains 12 residues. The V gene lost 6 bases and the J gene lost 5 bases, with 10 bases spanning the gap. The CDR3, as DNA: TGTGCCAGCAGCTTAGAAGGCGAGACCCAGTACTTC. Translating it yields CASSLEGETQYF.

With respect to this clonotype: Possible read error: a much larger clone is one base away. In this CDR3 the conserved last residue, phenylalanine or tryptophan, is missing, so a read error is likely. The chain has TRBV20-1 and TRBJ2-5, with D unclear. The CDR3 length is 12 residues. Trimming took off 6 bases at V and 5 bases at J, with 13 bases between the two ends. Germline V gene data show CDR1 as DFQATT and CDR2 as SNEGSKA (reference sequence). Here the CDR3 reads CSAPESGETQYL. The CDR3 DNA is TGCAGTGCCCCTGAGAGTGGGGAGACCCAGTACCTC.

This clonotype was detected many times. This chain joins TRBV5-1 and TRBJ1-1; a possible D gene is TRBD1 (5 bases). The germline CDR1 and CDR2 sequences are SGHRS and YFSETQ. V dropped 3 bases and J dropped 4 bases, with 16 bases sitting between them. This CDR3 region has 15 residues. The CDR3 here is CASSYERPGPTEAFF. CDR3 bases: TGCGCCAGCAGCTATGAACGACCAGGGCCCACTGAAGCTTTCTTT.

This clonotype was seen ten or more times. This chain links TRBV28 with TRBJ2-2, with 8 bases that match TRBD2. Trimming took 6 bases from V and 13 from J; bases not matched to a gene: 22. The CDR3 is 17 residues long. Germline V gene data show CDR1 as MDHEN and CDR2 as SYDVKM. In DNA form, the CDR3 reads TGTGCCAGCAGCCCTCCGGGACTAGTGCCTGACGGGTCGCGGCTGTTTTTT. Translating gives CASSPPGLVPDGSRLFF.

Points on this clonotype: This may arise from a read error, as a much more abundant clone is one base away. V is TRBV2 and J is TRBJ1-4; no clear D. Germline values: CDR1 SNHLY, CDR2 FYNNEI. This CDR3 has 16 residues. Trimming took off 1 base at V and 8 bases at J, with 17 bases between the two ends. CDR3 loop: CASSEGDKVVREKLFF. CDR3 DNA sequence: TGTGCCAGCAGTGAAGGGGATAAGGTTGTGAGGGAAAAACTGTTTTTT.